This entry lists 8 T cell receptor beta chains sequenced from one sample in a study of blood T cells in healthy people across ages. The second PCR ran 7 to 11 cycles with a sample-barcoded 5' primer and J-beta primers. TCRdb reprocessed the 5' RACE reads with MiXCR, giving one entry per CDR3 protein. The top ten clones hold around 4% of a sample with 1.5 million to 1.9 million distinct CDR3 sequences, 35% to 45% of them seen once. The sequenced sample consisted of blood. These receptors all stem from a woman aged 18-29 years in good health.

The chain carries TRBV6-2 or TRBV6-3 and TRBJ2-5; D is possibly TRBD1 or TRBD2 (5 bases each). The germline CDR1 and CDR2 sequences are MNHEY and SVGEGT. The V end lost 2 bases, the J end lost 4 bases, and 11 bases lay between the germline ends. The length of the CDR3 is 14 residues. In nucleotides, the CDR3 is TGTGCCAGCAGTTACATGGGGGTTGGAGAGACCCAGTACTTC. As protein: CASSYMGVGETQYF.

V gene TRBV3-1 combines with J gene TRBJ1-5; D gene unclear. The CDR3 is 14 residues long. V dropped 2 bases and J dropped 5 bases, with 10 bases sitting between them. Germline lookup yields CDR1 LGHDT and CDR2 YNNKEL (reference sequence). The CDR3 loop is CASSQMAVDQPQHF. The CDR3 coding sequence is TGTGCCAGCAGCCAAATGGCGGTCGATCAGCCCCAGCATTTT.

This clonotype was picked up a small number of times. This chain connects TRBV11-2 to TRBJ1-4; the D gene is possibly TRBD1 (5 bases). The CDR3 spans 18 residues. Germline V gene lookup returns CDR1 SGHAT and CDR2 FQNNGV. V lost 5 bases to trimming and J lost 3 bases, with 22 bases between them. The CDR3 is CASSGLTVAAPPNEKLFF. The CDR3, as DNA: TGTGCCAGCAGCGGACTGACAGTCGCCGCCCCCCCTAATGAAAAACTGTTTTTT.

V usage is TRBV12-3 or TRBV12-4 and J usage is TRBJ2-1; D gene uncertain. This CDR3 is 15 amino acids long. V lost 9 bases and J lost 8, with 23 bases in between. The CDR3 region has the DNA TGTGCCAGTCGTCTGGAACTCCCATCGGCCGATGAGCAGTTCTTC. This gives the protein CASRLELPSADEQFF.

This clonotype came up a few times. The chain carries TRBV10-3 and TRBJ2-5, with TRBD2 matching 10 bases. V shed 3 bases, J shed 4 bases, and the junction held 14 bases outside the gene matches. The CDR3 sequence is 18 residues long. Germline assignment: CDR1 ENHRY and CDR2 SYGVKD. In nucleotides, the CDR3 is TGTGCCATCAGTGACCCCGCGGAACTAGCGGGGCCACCAGAGACCCAGTACTTC. It encodes CAISDPAELAGPPETQYF.

This sequence joins TRBV5-1 and TRBJ2-3, with D tentatively TRBD1 (5 bases). This CDR3 spans 15 amino acids. Germline V CDR1 and CDR2: SGHRS, YFSETQ. V was pared by 5 bases and J by 1 base, with 14 bases between. Here the CDR3 reads CASRLVQGRTDTQYF. CDR3 sequence (DNA): TGCGCCAGCAGACTGGTGCAGGGCCGCACAGATACGCAGTATTTT.

The chain carries TRBV28 and TRBJ2-7; 8 nucleotides line up with TRBD1. J was trimmed by 2 bases and V by 8 bases; bases with no gene match: 8. Germline values: CDR1 MDHEN, CDR2 SYDVKM. The CDR3 length is 14 residues. CDR3 DNA sequence: TGTGCCAGCCTCTACCGGGACAGGCCCTACGAGCAGTACTTC. Translation: CASLYRDRPYEQYF.

This chain links TRBV29-1 with TRBJ2-3, with 9 bases fitting TRBD1. The ends lost 5 bases at V and 7 bases at J; junction bases unmatched: 7. Germline V lookup: CDR1 SQVTM, CDR2 ANQGSEA. The CDR3 loop spans 13 amino acids. The CDR3 loop is CSVQQGASNTQYF. The CDR3 DNA is TGCAGCGTTCAACAGGGGGCATCGAATACGCAGTATTTT.